Each of the 28 T cell receptor beta chains below was sequenced from the same sample in a study of tissue T cells after allogeneic stem cell transplantation. Sequencing was performed with immunoSEQ multiplex PCR; in TCRdb, only in-frame clones are kept and a portion is missing. The data contain almost 7,000 clones, 34% of them seen just once; the ten biggest clones take up less than 8%. Time point noted: mouse harvest day 14 after allogeneic transplant. Each mouse received 10^7 T-cell-depleted marrow cells plus 10^6 splenic CD5+ T cells by tail vein. The sequenced sample consisted of skin. The source of these receptors is a female BALB/c mouse given C57BL/6 T cells with graft-versus-host disease after an allogeneic hematopoietic cell transplant.

By share, this clone ranks as medium-sized. Gene names and germline refer to mouse. The observed sequence ends 1 residue before the CDR3 terminus, with the missing tail filled in from the germline J gene. This rearrangement joins TRBV16 to TRBJ2-2; 14 bases align to TRBD2. The ends lost 5 bases at V and 3 bases at J; junction bases unmatched: 2. The CDR3 spans 16 residues. CDR1 and CDR2 (germline): SGHSA, FRNQAP. CDR3 amino acids: CASSGTGGAHTGQLYF. Partial CDR3 DNA: TGTGCAAGCAGCGGGACTGGGGGGGCGCACACCGGGCAGCTCTAC.

About this clone itself: The gene names given are mouse names. The read falls 1 residue short of the CDR3 end, and the missing part is taken from the germline J gene. The genes are TRBV23 and TRBJ2-1; the DNA was not compared with TRBD2, the D call given in the table. CDR3 length equals 15 residues. Germline V CDR1 and CDR2: KGHTA, FQNQQP. CDR3 bases read: TGCTCCAGCAGTTCGGACTGGGGGCCTTATGCTGAGCAGTTC. Translation: CSSSSDWGPYAEQF. The entire CDR3 protein is CSSSSDWGPYAEQFF.

This clone is termed medium-sized. Mouse gene names and germline throughout. Other DNA sequences of this sample code for an identical CDR3. The CDR3 bases that were read are TGTGCCAGCAGTCTGCAGGGGGCAAACTCCGACTACACC. Translation gives CASSLQGANSDYT. The CDR3 as a whole reads CASSLQGANSDYTF. The rearrangement joins TRBV26 to TRBJ1-2; 7 bases are shared with TRBD1. The read halts 1 residue ahead of the CDR3 end, with the missing end drawn from the germline J gene. The CDR3 has 14 amino acids. Germline V gene data show CDR1 as KGHPV and CDR2 as FQNQEV (reference sequence). Unmatched junction bases numbered 0, after V lost 2 bases and J lost 0 bases.

To note about this clone: The listed genes are named as in mouse. The CDR3 end is not reached by the read, which stops 1 residue before it; the germline J gene fills it in. The rearrangement joins TRBV26 to TRBJ2-5; no reliable D call. V dropped 4 bases and J dropped 6 bases, with 11 bases sitting between them. The V gene's germline CDR1 is KGHPV and CDR2 FQNQEV (reference sequence). This CDR3 region has 13 residues. CDR3 protein: CASSPRWADTQYF. The CDR3 bases that were read are TGTGCCAGCAGTCCTCGGTGGGCGGACACCCAGTAC.

Turning to this clone: The germline and genes are mouse ones. The observed sequence ends 1 residue before the CDR3 terminus, with the missing tail filled in from the germline J gene. This rearrangement joins TRBV13-3 to TRBJ2-1; TRBD2 aligns across 10 bases. V was clipped by 4 bases and J by 3 bases; unmatched bases: 4. This CDR3 region has 15 residues. Per germline, CDR1 NNHDY and CDR2 SYVADS. The CDR3 DNA, read in part, is TGTGCCAGCAGTCCCACTGGGGGGGGCTATGCTGAGCAGTTC. The encoded protein is CASSPTGGGYAEQF. The complete CDR3 sequence is CASSPTGGGYAEQFF.

Details on this clone: Gene names are mouse gene names. The CDR3 is CASSLTGYEQYF. CDR3 DNA (partial): TGTGCCAGCAGTCTTACAGGGTATGAACAGTAC. The chain is built from TRBV26 and TRBJ2-7; possibly TRBD1 for D (6 bases). The sequenced fragment ends 1 residue before the CDR3 boundary, so the rest is inferred from the germline J gene. V was clipped by 3 bases and J by 4 bases, with 7 bases between them. Germline V gene lookup returns CDR1 KGHPV and CDR2 FQNQEV (reference sequence). The CDR3 has 12 amino acids.

This clone rates as medium-sized. Genes here carry mouse names. The read falls 1 residue short of the CDR3 end, and the missing part is taken from the germline J gene. V usage is TRBV26 and J usage is TRBJ1-4; possibly TRBD1 for D (5 bases). With 8 bases removed from V and 3 bases from J, the gap between germline ends came to 10 bases. This CDR3 has 13 amino acids. Germline values: CDR1 KGHPV, CDR2 FQNQEV (reference sequence). The CDR3 here is CASAQGANERLFF. CDR3 bases read: TGTGCCAGCGCCCAAGGGGCCAACGAAAGATTATTT.

By its share, this clone is medium-sized. Gene names are the mouse ones. The CDR3 end falls 1 residue outside the read, so it is completed with the germline J gene. The rearrangement links TRBV26 to TRBJ2-7; 9 bases are shared with TRBD2. The V gene end was trimmed by 0 bases and the J gene end by 6 bases; junction bases not matched to a gene: 3. Germline V gives CDR1 KGHPV, CDR2 FQNQEV (reference sequence). CDR3 size: 14 residues. The CDR3 bases that were read are TGTGCCAGCAGTCTGTCTGGGGGGGCGCTTGAACAGTAC. Its protein product is CASSLSGGALEQY. The whole CDR3 sequence reads CASSLSGGALEQYF.

This clone is labeled medium-sized. Each gene name is a mouse one. The read ends 1 residue shy of where the CDR3 ends; the end is completed using the germline J gene. The rearrangement joins TRBV3 to TRBJ2-7; TRBD2 might be the D (6 bases). Trimming shortened V by 3 bases and J by 3 bases, and 12 bases separated the two germline ends. Germline-derived CDR1 and CDR2 are SNHLY and FYNGKV (reference sequence). This CDR3 spans 14 amino acids. The covered CDR3 bases are TGTGCCAGCAGCTTCGGGTGGGGGATCTATGAACAGTAC. Its translation: CASSFGWGIYEQY. The complete CDR3 sequence is CASSFGWGIYEQYF. The full variable domain, its missing parts supplied by reference TRBV3 and TRBJ2-7, is GPKVLQIPSHQIIDMGQMVTLNCDPVSNHLYFYWYKQILGQQMEFLVNFYNGKVMEKSKLFKDQFSVERPDGSYFTLKIQPTALEDSAVYFCASSFGWGIYEQYFGPGTRLTVL.

As for this clone: Gene names and germline refer to mouse. Read data end 1 residue before the CDR3 end; the end is taken from the germline J gene. The chain couples TRBV29 to TRBJ2-7, with 12 bases identical to TRBD2. V lost 2 bases, J lost 6 bases, and 2 bases stayed unmatched. The length of the CDR3 is 14 residues. The germline CDR1 and CDR2 sequences are MSHET and SYDVDS. This CDR3 is CASSLLDWGGEQYF. The sequenced part of the CDR3 DNA is TGTGCTAGCAGTTTACTGGACTGGGGGGGTGAACAGTAC. The full variable domain, in which reference TRBV29 and TRBJ2-7 provide the parts outside the CDR3, is DMKVTQMPRYLIKRMGENVLLECGQDMSHETMYWYRQDPGLGLQLIYISYDVDSNSEGDIPKGYRVSRKKREHFSLILDSAKTNQTSVYFCASSLLDWGGEQYFGPGTRLTVL.

This clone is medium-sized. Gene names and germline refer to mouse. The sequence runs out 1 residue before the end of the CDR3; the remainder is reconstructed from the germline J gene. The chain recombines TRBV16 with TRBJ1-1; D is uncertain. From germline, CDR1 is SGHSA and CDR2 FRNQAP. This CDR3 spans 13 amino acids. Trimming left V 3 bases short and J 3 bases short, with 8 bases between. CDR3 DNA (partial): TGTGCAAGCAGCTTTGAGGGTGACACAGAAGTCTTC. Translating gives CASSFEGDTEVF. Given in full, the CDR3 is CASSFEGDTEVFF.

As concerns this clone: Here the gene names and germline are mouse. The observed sequence ends 1 residue before the CDR3 terminus, with the missing tail filled in from the germline J gene. The chain employs TRBV26 and TRBJ1-1; 9 nucleotides match TRBD1. CDR3 length: 12 amino acids. The V gene's germline CDR1 is KGHPV and CDR2 FQNQEV (reference sequence). V was pared by 6 bases and J by 6 bases, with 2 bases of the junction left unmatched. Partial CDR3 DNA: TGTGCCAGCAGCCGGACAGGGGCAGAAGTCTTC. Translation gives CASSRTGAEVF. The CDR3, in full, reads CASSRTGAEVFF.

This clone is medium-sized by share. Any gene name here is a mouse gene name. Read coverage stops 1 residue before the CDR3 terminus; the germline J gene supplies the remainder. The V and J genes are TRBV3 and TRBJ2-1; 10 nucleotides align to TRBD2. The germline CDR1 and CDR2 sequences are SNHLY and FYNGKV (reference sequence). V shed 5 bases, J shed 7 bases, and the junction held 8 bases outside the gene matches. The CDR3 is 15 residues long. The CDR3 protein is CASSPSGGALAEQFF. The sequenced part of the CDR3 DNA is TGTGCCAGCAGCCCCTCTGGGGGGGCGCTGGCTGAGCAGTTC.

Of note for this clone: Germline and genes: mouse. The sequence runs out 1 residue before the end of the CDR3; the remainder is reconstructed from the germline J gene. This rearrangement joins TRBV24 to TRBJ1-1; TRBD1 aligns across 7 bases. The length of the CDR3 is 14 residues. Germline V gives CDR1 KGHTA, CDR2 FRNEEI. With 4 bases clipped from V and 0 bases from J, the junction kept 2 bases outside the gene matches. The CDR3 sequence is CASSPGQSNTEVFF. The part of the CDR3 DNA that was read is TGTGCCAGCAGTCCGGGACAGTCAAACACAGAAGTCTTC.

By proportion, this clone is medium-sized. Germline and genes: mouse. The read gets to within 1 residue of the CDR3 end, and the germline J gene fills in the rest. The chain has TRBV3 and TRBJ2-7; the match to TRBD2 covers 10 bases. CDR1 and CDR2 from the germline V gene are SNHLY and FYNGKV (reference sequence). CDR3 length: 14 amino acids. J gave up 3 bases and V 2 bases, and 1 base lay outside the gene matches. CDR3 protein: CASSLLGGRYEQYF. The CDR3 DNA, read in part, is TGTGCCAGCAGCTTACTGGGGGGGCGCTATGAACAGTAC.

Regarding this clone: The germline and genes are mouse ones. Read coverage stops 1 residue before the CDR3 terminus; the germline J gene supplies the remainder. The chain joins TRBV14 to TRBJ2-3; 7 positions agree with TRBD1. The CDR3 is 15 amino acids. V was clipped by 3 bases and J by 1 base; unmatched bases: 5. Per the germline V gene, CDR1 is SGHDT and CDR2 is FRDEAV. The chain's CDR3 is CASSYRGKGAETLYF. Incomplete CDR3 DNA: TGTGCCAGCAGTTACAGGGGAAAGGGTGCAGAAACGCTGTAT.

This clone appeared a few times. Any gene name here is a mouse gene name. The sequence runs out 1 residue before the end of the CDR3; the remainder is reconstructed from the germline J gene. V is TRBV12-2 and J is TRBJ2-4, with D maybe TRBD1 (6 bases). Germline assignment: CDR1 SGHLS and CDR2 HYDKME. V was pared by 4 bases and J by 6 bases, with 13 bases between. The CDR3 contains 13 residues. Partial CDR3 DNA: TGTGCCAGCTCCCCAGGGGCCGCTAACACCTTGTAC. Residues: CASSPGAANTLY. The entire CDR3 reads CASSPGAANTLYF.

This clone was seen only once. The listed genes are named as in mouse. The sequence runs out 1 residue before the end of the CDR3; the remainder is reconstructed from the germline J gene. This chain links TRBV29 with TRBJ2-2; 10 bases match TRBD1. The length of the CDR3 is 15 residues. From germline, CDR1 is MSHET and CDR2 SYDVDS. V shed 5 bases and J 4 bases; nucleotides not matched to a gene: 4. The chain's CDR3 is CASSPWTGGTGQLYF. The sequenced CDR3 bases are TGTGCTAGCAGTCCCTGGACAGGGGGCACCGGGCAGCTCTAC.

Details on this clone: Gene and germline names: mouse. The CDR3 end falls 1 residue outside the read, so it is completed with the germline J gene. The chain combines TRBV3 with TRBJ1-2; weak D call: TRBD1 (5 bases). The germline gives CDR1 SNHLY, CDR2 FYNGKV (reference sequence). The CDR3 has 15 residues. Trimming took off 4 bases at V and 0 bases at J, with 12 bases between the two ends. This chain's CDR3 is CASSSRGKTNSDYTF. CDR3 DNA, as far as it was read: TGTGCCAGCAGCTCCCGGGGGAAAACAAACTCCGACTACACC. Using reference TRBV3 and TRBJ1-2 for the parts outside the CDR3, the full variable domain is GPKVLQIPSHQIIDMGQMVTLNCDPVSNHLYFYWYKQILGQQMEFLVNFYNGKVMEKSKLFKDQFSVERPDGSYFTLKIQPTALEDSAVYFCASSSRGKTNSDYTFGSGTRLLVI.

In regard to this clone: The gene names here belong to mouse. The read comes to an end 1 residue before the CDR3 does, leaving the germline J gene to fill in the end. The rearrangement links TRBV5 to TRBJ2-7; D remains unclear. Per the germline V gene, CDR1 is LGHNA and CDR2 is YNLKQL (reference sequence). Between the trimmed V and J ends, which lost 2 bases and 7 bases, there was a span of 6 bases. This CDR3 has 11 amino acids. CDR3 DNA, as far as it was read: TGTGCCAGCAGCCAACCGACAGAACAGTAC. It translates to CASSQPTEQY. From start to end, the CDR3 is CASSQPTEQYF.

On this clone: The germline and genes are mouse ones. The CDR3 end is not reached by the read, which stops 1 residue before it; the germline J gene fills it in. The chain employs TRBV26 and TRBJ1-6, with D perhaps matching TRBD1 (5 bases). TRBJ1-6 is sorted into the ORF group, with uncertain function. CDR1 and CDR2 from the germline V gene are KGHPV and FQNQEV (reference sequence). Trimming cost V 5 bases and J 8 bases, with 10 bases left between them. The CDR3 sequence is 13 residues long. The CDR3 bases that were read are TGTGCCAGCAGTTCCAGGGATGATTCGCCCCTCTAC. Amino acids: CASSSRDDSPLY. The full CDR3 protein reads CASSSRDDSPLYF.

By proportion, this clone is medium-sized. The genes are named according to mouse. The CDR3 extends 1 residue past the end of the read, so its final part is completed from the germline J gene. The chain recombines TRBV26 with TRBJ1-3; D not resolved. V was shortened by 5 bases and J by 0 bases, with 11 bases between the two germline ends. CDR3 length equals 15 residues. The germline V gene encodes CDR1 KGHPV and CDR2 FQNQEV (reference sequence). CDR3 amino acids: CASSAWEPSGNTLYF. CDR3 DNA (partial): TGTGCCAGCAGTGCTTGGGAACCTTCTGGAAATACGCTCTAT.

About this clone itself: Genes here carry mouse names. The CDR3 goes on 1 residue after the read ends, and that part is filled in from the germline J gene. This chain uses TRBV13-3 with TRBJ2-3; D call uncertain. In germline, CDR1 is NNHDY, CDR2 SYVADS. This CDR3 comprises 13 residues. With 0 bases removed from V and 3 bases from J, the gap between germline ends came to 5 bases. The CDR3 here is CASSDDRAETLYF. The sequenced CDR3 bases are TGTGCCAGCAGTGATGATAGGGCAGAAACGCTGTAT.

This clone showed up just a few times. Each gene name is a mouse one. The CDR3 end is not reached by the read, which stops 1 residue before it; the germline J gene fills it in. The V and J genes are TRBV19 and TRBJ1-1; no clear D. V was clipped by 2 bases and J by 4 bases, with 6 bases between them. The CDR3 totals 12 residues. In germline, CDR1 is FNHDT, CDR2 SITEND (reference sequence). This CDR3 is CASSIPATEVFF. The DNA read from the CDR3 is TGTGCCAGCAGTATTCCAGCCACAGAAGTCTTC.

As to this clone: Germline and genes: mouse. Read sequence stops 1 residue before the CDR3 end, and the germline J gene provides the missing end. This chain connects TRBV23 to TRBJ2-7; the D call of TRBD1 is as the table states it, not checked on the DNA. Germline V gene data show CDR1 as KGHTA and CDR2 as FQNQQP. CDR3 length equals 14 residues. The CDR3 is CSSSLGGQGYEQYF. Partial CDR3 DNA: TGCTCCAGCAGTCTAGGGGGACAGGGGTATGAACAGTAC.

On this clone: Mouse gene names and germline throughout. Read data end 1 residue before the CDR3 end; the end is taken from the germline J gene. The V and J genes are TRBV26 and TRBJ2-3, with a possible D match to TRBD1 (5 bases). Trimming stripped 6 bases from V and 0 bases from J, with 7 bases between. The CDR3 has 13 amino acids. Germline CDR1 and CDR2: KGHPV and FQNQEV (reference sequence). Incomplete CDR3 DNA: TGTGCCAGCAGGGACAATAGTGCAGAAACGCTGTAT. Its protein product is CASRDNSAETLY. The entire CDR3 sequence reads CASRDNSAETLYF.

Of note for this clone: Germline and genes: mouse. The read terminates 1 residue ahead of where the CDR3 ends, so the germline J gene completes it. This chain uses TRBV26 with TRBJ2-4; D gene uncertain. The CDR3 contains 15 residues. Trimming stripped 0 bases from V and 0 bases from J, with 7 bases between. Germline V gene data show CDR1 as KGHPV and CDR2 as FQNQEV (reference sequence). Here the CDR3 reads CASSLSLLSQNTLYF. The part of the CDR3 DNA that was read is TGTGCCAGCAGTCTGTCCCTGCTTAGTCAAAACACCTTGTAC.

This clone is medium-sized in the sample. The gene symbols are mouse symbols. Read data end 1 residue before the CDR3 end; the end is taken from the germline J gene. V gene TRBV23 combines with J gene TRBJ2-4; no DNA check was done on the table's D call, TRBD1. Germline loops: CDR1 KGHTA, CDR2 FQNQQP. This CDR3 region has 14 residues. The CDR3 sequence: CSSSQQGSQNTLYF. The CDR3 DNA, read in part, is TGCTCCAGCAGTCAACAGGGAAGTCAAAACACCTTGTAC.